This T cell receptor (beta chain) was retrieved from a study of blood T cell repertoires in COVID-19 (dated by TCRdb to 2019 to 2021). About the investigation overall: The collaborator samples originated in the United States, Italy and Spain and spanned the acute and convalescent phases of COVID-19. The samples were drawn from two sources: the first 160 participants of the ongoing ImmuneRACE study, and 1,000 to 1,500 subjects contributed by 6 global collaborators. The sample metadata nearly always contained a de-identified subject ID, COVID-19 status, age in years and sex. The material from the prospective study consisted of cDNA or gDNA derived from T cells, B-cell-depleted T cells, or PBMCs. Where available, HLA class I and class II types were taken from metadata supplied by the sample provider and were not determined by assay-based typing. The repertoires were released in a freely available public database meant as a resource for research on the immune response to SARS-CoV-2. Subjects who had been exposed to COVID-19, were actively infected with it, or had recovered from it provided the deeply sampled blood TCRbeta repertoires that made up the dataset. Overall study outcomes, separate from this receptor: Clinical and demographic metadata were provided uncurated, with the amount varying by source and participant.

Whole blood was collected in K2EDTA tubes by collaborating institutions according to the institutions' own protocols. For TCRbeta analysis, collaborators shipped samples in one of three forms: frozen whole blood, isolated PBMCs, or DNA extracted from either of those sample types. The trim is 1 base for V and 4 bases for J, with a gap of 15 bases between the germline ends. Counted from cysteine to phenylalanine, this CDR3 has 16 amino acids. Only the CDR3 region is kept as DNA, spanning 48 bases read in frame from base 1. CDR1 and CDR2 are read off the germline V gene (reference sequence) as WNHNN and SYGVQD. The immunoSEQ Assay, a bias-controlled multiplex PCR, was used to amplify TCRbeta CDR3 regions from genomic DNA. Per the original workflow: Nucleated cell counts per sample were estimated from amplification of reference gene primers within the assay. To quantify the absolute abundance of each unique TCRbeta CDR3 rearrangement, sequence reads were collapsed and filtered. For each sample, productive Simpson clonality was calculated as the square root of Simpson's diversity index across productive rearrangements. TCRdb retrieved this table from immuneACCESS and kept in-frame rearrangements only. Not all clones are present; in checked studies, unresolved V genes account for under half, and no reason is known for the remainder. V and J calls plus clone size are reproduced from that table; the DNA served to infer D and trimming. The sample profile shows some 88,000 clones; 79% of them were found once. 20% to 25% of the sample is taken by the ten largest.

This clone occurred once. Its antigen remains unidentified. The record has no base qualities; no much larger clone is one base away. The rearrangement combines TRBV10-1 with TRBJ2-3, with TRBD2 as a weak D call on 6 bases. Sequenced: peripheral blood. This TCR derives from a human donor in a cohort sampled during active COVID-19. The CDR3: CASSEWSGVGPDTQYF. The DNA sequence is TGCGCCAGCAGTGAGTGGTCGGGGGTGGGCCCAGATACGCAGTATTTT.